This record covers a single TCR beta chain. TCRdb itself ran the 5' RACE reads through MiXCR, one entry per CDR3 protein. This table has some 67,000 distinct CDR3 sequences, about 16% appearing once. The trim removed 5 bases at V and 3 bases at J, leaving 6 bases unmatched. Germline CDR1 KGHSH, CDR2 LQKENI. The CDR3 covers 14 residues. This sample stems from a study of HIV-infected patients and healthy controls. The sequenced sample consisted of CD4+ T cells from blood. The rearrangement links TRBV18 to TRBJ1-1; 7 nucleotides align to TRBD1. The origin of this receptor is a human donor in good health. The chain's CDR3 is CASSVGQLYTEAFF. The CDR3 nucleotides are TGTGCCAGCTCAGTGGGACAGCTTTACACTGAAGCTTTCTTT.